Listed below are T cell receptor beta chains from one sample, sequenced in a study of T cell responses to AZD1222 COVID-19 vaccine. Clones were sequenced by immunoSEQ multiplex PCR, and TCRdb holds only the in-frame ones, with some missing. The data show 160,000 or so clones, 88% seen once. The material was peripheral blood, obtained on day 0 of AZD1222 vaccination. All receptors come from an adult in good health. The conserved cysteine and the conserved F or W are not part of the CDR3 here. Each record gives: D gene, J gene, V gene, CDR3 protein. The D gene is left open where the match is weak.

D: -
J: TRBJ2-2
V: TRBV30
CDR3: AWSVPFTGELF

D: TRBD1
J: TRBJ1-2
V: TRBV28
CDR3: ASSPGQGVIFYGYT

D: TRBD1
J: TRBJ1-5
V: TRBV10-3
CDR3: AISAGTGADQPQH

D: -
J: TRBJ2-2
V: TRBV5-4
CDR3: ASSLLGEANTGELF

D: -
J: TRBJ1-2
V: TRBV4-1
CDR3: ASSQDVGGNYGYT

D: TRBD1
J: TRBJ2-3
V: TRBV2
CDR3: ASSARDRGDTQY

D: -
J: TRBJ1-2
V: TRBV9
CDR3: ASSVGSNYGYT

D: -
J: TRBJ1-2
V: TRBV5-4
CDR3: ASQVWDTRNYGYT

D: -
J: TRBJ2-5
V: TRBV29-1
CDR3: SVVTGKTQY

D: TRBD2
J: TRBJ2-1
V: TRBV7-9
CDR3: ASSSGLAGGEQF

D: -
J: TRBJ1-2
V: TRBV12-3/TRBV12-4
CDR3: ASSSTNSYGYT

D: -
J: TRBJ2-6
V: TRBV6-4
CDR3: ASSPRASSGANVLT

D: -
J: TRBJ1-2
V: TRBV25-1
CDR3: ASSESVGRGYT

D: TRBD2
J: TRBJ2-7
V: TRBV5-4
CDR3: ASSPGTSGTPYEQY

D: -
J: TRBJ1-2
V: TRBV27
CDR3: ASSLSGEVNGYT

D: -
J: TRBJ1-5
V: TRBV6-5
CDR3: ASSPTRDRNQPQH

D: TRBD1
J: TRBJ2-5
V: TRBV6-1
CDR3: ASSDRSPRRQGVQETQY